This is a list of T cell receptor beta chains from one sample in a study of shared clonotypes between healthy human individuals. TCRdb keeps only in-frame clones here, not all; method: immunoSEQ multiplex PCR. The table includes under 600,000 clones, about 98% detected once. The sample was naive CD8+ T cells sorted from blood. The receptor set was obtained from a man between 25 and 39 years old in good health. The CDR3 runs from the conserved cysteine through the conserved F or W. D genes are given only for firm matches. Part of the rows lack a size; the others show once, few, many or a class for expanded clones.

abundance	v_gene	j_gene	d_gene	CDR3aa	CDR3nt
.	TRBV9	TRBJ1-5	.	CASSVWDNQPQHF	TGTGCCAGCAGCGTGTGGGACAATCAGCCCCAGCATTTT
.	TRBV9	TRBJ2-6	TRBD1	CASSAPGSGTGYSGANVLTF	TGTGCCAGCAGCGCCCCAGGATCCGGGACAGGCTACTCTGGGGCCAACGTCCTGACTTTC
.	TRBV27	TRBJ2-1	.	CASSSGRWQFF	TGTGCCAGCAGCTCCGGGCGCTGGCAGTTCTTC
.	TRBV1	TRBJ2-6	.	CTSSWPCAQSRANVLTF	TGCACCAGCAGCTGGCCTTGTGCACAAAGTCGGGCCAACGTCCTGACTTTC
.	TRBV14	TRBJ2-7	.	CASSQDPSSYEQYF	TGTGCCAGCAGCCAAGATCCTAGCTCCTACGAGCAGTACTTC
.	TRBV18	TRBJ2-1	.	CASQRGPDNEQFF	TGTGCCAGCCAACGGGGGCCGGACAATGAGCAGTTCTTC
.	TRBV5-5	TRBJ2-7	.	CASSLEGHFENEQYF	TGTGCCAGCAGCTTGGAAGGCCACTTCGAGAACGAGCAGTACTTC
.	TRBV25-1	TRBJ2-2	.	CASIGLTGELFF	TGTGCCAGCATAGGACTCACCGGGGAGCTGTTTTTT
once	TRBV5-1	TRBJ2-5	.	CASSGHLPGQETQYF	TGCGCCAGCAGCGGGCACCTTCCTGGGCAAGAGACCCAGTACTTC
.	TRBV27	TRBJ2-7	TRBD1	CASSPGTGVPYEQYF	TGTGCCAGCAGTCCCGGGACAGGGGTCCCCTACGAGCAGTACTTC
.	TRBV27	TRBJ2-1	.	CASSLSGGAVIDEQFF	TGTGCCAGCAGTTTATCGGGGGGGGCGGTTATCGATGAGCAGTTCTTC
.	TRBV27	TRBJ2-1	.	CASRPDFYNEQFF	TGTGCCAGCCGACCAGACTTTTACAATGAGCAGTTCTTC
.	TRBV28	TRBJ1-1	TRBD1	CASSSGYSGQLNTEAFF	TGTGCCAGCAGTTCCGGATACTCGGGACAGTTGAACACTGAAGCTTTCTTT
.	TRBV20-1	TRBJ2-1	TRBD2	CSGGAGVEQFF	TGCAGCGGCGGGGCGGGAGTAGAGCAGTTCTTC
.	TRBV6-5	TRBJ2-1	TRBD2	CASSYSGLATDEQFF	TGTGCCAGCAGTTACTCTGGACTAGCAACCGATGAGCAGTTCTTC
once	TRBV19	TRBJ2-2	TRBD1	CASSKGDSWELFF	TGTGCCAGTAGTAAAGGGGACAGCTGGGAGCTGTTTTTT
.	TRBV7-9	TRBJ2-7	.	CASSPETSSEQYF	TGTGCCAGCAGCCCCGAGACTAGTAGCGAGCAGTACTTC
.	TRBV9	TRBJ2-7	.	CASSAASSYEQYF	TGTGCCAGCAGCGCCGCCTCCTCCTACGAGCAGTACTTC
once	TRBV27	TRBJ2-2	.	CATLPGVGTGELFF	TGTGCCACCCTCCCGGGGGTGGGCACCGGGGAGCTGTTTTTT
.	TRBV10-3	TRBJ2-6	.	CAISESGGFPSSGANVLTF	TGTGCCATCAGTGAGTCCGGGGGATTTCCGAGCTCTGGGGCCAACGTCCTGACTTTC
once	TRBV5-1	TRBJ2-2	.	CASSSEYPGELFF	TGCGCCAGCAGCTCTGAGTACCCCGGGGAGCTGTTTTTT
.	TRBV5-6	TRBJ2-3	.	CASRSESSTDTQYF	TGTGCCAGCCGCAGCGAATCTAGCACAGATACGCAGTATTTT
.	TRBV6-5	TRBJ1-1	.	CASSSREGYTEAFF	TGTGCCAGCAGTTCCCGGGAGGGTTACACTGAAGCTTTCTTT
few	TRBV7-9	TRBJ2-1	.	CASSLDYNEQFF	TGTGCCAGCAGCTTAGACTACAATGAGCAGTTCTTC
.	TRBV2	TRBJ1-1	.	CASSENLATEAFF	TGTGCCAGCAGTGAGAATCTGGCGACCGAAGCTTTCTTT
.	TRBV29-1	TRBJ2-1	TRBD2	CSVGPTGLATDEQFF	TGCAGCGTTGGACCGACAGGACTAGCCACCGATGAGCAGTTCTTC
.	TRBV10-3	TRBJ2-5	.	CAIHRWDQPPWAQYF	TGTGCCATCCACCGCTGGGACCAACCCCCTTGGGCCCAGTACTTC
.	TRBV7-6	TRBJ2-7	TRBD2	CASSRGVAGATRDEQYF	TGTGCCAGCAGCCGAGGAGTGGCGGGAGCCACTCGTGACGAGCAGTACTTC
.	TRBV7-9	TRBJ2-5	TRBD1	CASRSQGSQETQYF	TGTGCCAGCAGATCACAGGGGTCCCAAGAGACCCAGTACTTC
.	TRBV27	TRBJ2-7	.	CASTGGYEQYF	TGTGCCAGCACTGGAGGTTACGAGCAGTACTTC
once	TRBV29-1	TRBJ2-1	.	CSAVSSYNEQFF	TGCAGCGCGGTGAGCTCCTACAATGAGCAGTTCTTC
.	TRBV5-5	TRBJ2-2	TRBD1	CASSLLPGQGHGELFF	TGTGCCAGCAGCCTCTTACCGGGACAGGGGCACGGGGAGCTGTTTTTT
.	TRBV29-1	TRBJ1-3	.	CSVLAPQLSSGNTIYF	TGCAGCGTCCTAGCACCCCAATTGAGCTCTGGAAACACCATATATTTT